The 24 T cell receptor beta chains listed next were all sequenced from one sample in a study of Tregs in tolerant kidney transplant recipients. Generated by immunoSEQ multiplex PCR, the TCRdb table keeps only in-frame clones and is missing some. The listing records approximately 52,000 clones. The input for sequencing was CD4+ T cells from blood, taken before the transplant. Receptors originate from a human donor who received a combined kidney and bone marrow transplant.

As to this clone: The read falls 3 residues short of the CDR3 end, and the missing part is taken from the germline J gene. The chain uses TRBV18 and TRBJ1-5; D uncertain. Germline assignment: CDR1 KGHSH and CDR2 LQKENI. This CDR3 has 14 residues. Trimming took 1 base from V and 3 from J, leaving 7 bases between them. CDR3 DNA (partial): TGTGCCAGCTCACCACAGGGCCACAATCAGCCC. Protein: CASSPQGHNQP. The complete CDR3 sequence is CASSPQGHNQPQHF.

Remarks on this clone: The CDR3 end is not reached by the read, which stops 3 residues before it; the germline J gene fills it in. The chain combines TRBV2 with TRBJ2-7; TRBD1 aligns across 7 bases. Germline CDR1 is SNHLY and CDR2 is FYNNEI. The ends lost 6 bases at V and 5 bases at J; junction bases unmatched: 10. There are 14 residues in the CDR3. This CDR3 is CASSQQIQGNEQYF. The DNA read from the CDR3 is TGTGCCAGCAGCCAACAAATACAGGGGAACGAG.

About this clone itself: The read is 3 residues too short to cover the CDR3 end, so that end is filled in from the germline J gene. V gene TRBV20-1 combines with J gene TRBJ2-4; TRBD2 is a possible D gene (5 bases). This CDR3 spans 15 amino acids. Looked up from germline, CDR1 is DFQATT and CDR2 is SNEGSKA (reference sequence). Trimming left V 8 bases short and J 3 bases short, with 20 bases between. CDR3: CSTLGVSSDKNIQYF. CDR3 DNA (partial): TGCAGTACCCTCGGGGTATCATCCGACAAAAACATT.

Of note for this clone: The CDR3 goes on 3 residues after the read ends, and that part is filled in from the germline J gene. This rearrangement joins TRBV7-9 to TRBJ2-3; 9 nucleotides align to TRBD2. The V gene's germline CDR1 is SEHNR and CDR2 FQNEAQ (reference sequence). This CDR3 has 15 amino acids. With 6 bases clipped from V and 2 bases from J, the junction kept 6 bases outside the gene matches. The covered CDR3 bases are TGTGCCAGCAGACGACTAGCGGACCCCACAGATACG. Its protein is CASRRLADPTDT. The whole CDR3 region reads CASRRLADPTDTQYF.

Details on this clone: With the read ending 3 residues before the CDR3 end, the germline J gene is used to fill in that end. The chain joins TRBV20-1 to TRBJ2-1, with TRBD2 identical over 7 bases. This CDR3 region has 15 residues. Germline V gene sequence: CDR1 DFQATT, CDR2 SNEGSKA (reference sequence). The junction had 12 bases not matched to a gene; V was cut back by 6 bases and J by 4 bases. CDR3 sequence reads: CSARRAGVGYNEQFF. Partial CDR3 DNA: TGCAGTGCACGAAGGGCGGGAGTGGGGTACAATGAG.

Details on this clone: The sequence runs out 3 residues before the end of the CDR3; the remainder is reconstructed from the germline J gene. The gene calls are TRBV20-1 and TRBJ2-1; D call uncertain. This CDR3 has 11 residues. The V end was cut by 5 bases, the J end by 9 bases, with 11 bases between. Germline values: CDR1 DFQATT, CDR2 SNEGSKA (reference sequence). The CDR3 loop reads CSAPRRIEQFF. The covered CDR3 bases are TGCAGTGCTCCCCGCAGGATTGAG.

In the case of this clone: The CDR3 is cut off 3 residues early in the read; its end comes from the germline J gene. The V gene is TRBV30, the J gene TRBJ1-3; 7 positions match TRBD1. The CDR3 loop spans 17 amino acids. The germline gives CDR1 GTSNPN, CDR2 SVGIG (reference sequence). V was clipped by 0 bases and J by 0 bases; unmatched bases: 8. The CDR3 sequence: CAWSVGGGRNSGNTIYF. Incomplete CDR3 DNA: TGTGCCTGGAGTGTAGGGGGCGGACGAAACTCTGGAAACACC.

Notes on this clone: The CDR3 is cut off 3 residues early in the read; its end comes from the germline J gene. This chain uses TRBV30 with TRBJ1-5, with no clear D. V lost 0 bases to trimming and J lost 5 bases, with 11 bases between them. This CDR3 comprises 14 residues. Germline lookup yields CDR1 GTSNPN and CDR2 SVGIG (reference sequence). The chain's CDR3 is CAWSVRNSHQPQHF. Incomplete CDR3 DNA: TGTGCCTGGAGTGTACGTAACAGCCATCAGCCC.

Details on this clone: With the read ending 3 residues before the CDR3 end, the germline J gene is used to fill in that end. V usage is TRBV7-2 and J usage is TRBJ1-5; 10 bases match TRBD1. V shed 5 bases and J 0 bases; nucleotides not matched to a gene: 1. This CDR3 has 15 amino acids. Germline V gene lookup returns CDR1 SGHTA and CDR2 FQGNSA. The sequenced CDR3 bases are TGTGCCAGCAGCGGACAGGGGGGTAGCAATCAGCCC. Translating gives CASSGQGGSNQP. In full, the CDR3 is CASSGQGGSNQPQHF. Filled out from reference TRBV7-2 and TRBJ1-5, the complete variable domain reads GAGVSQSPSNKVTEKGKDVELRCDPISGHTALYWYRQSLGQGLEFLIYFQGNSAPDKSGLPSDRFSAERTGGSVSTLTIQRTQQEDSAVYLCASSGQGGSNQPQHFGDGTRLSIL.

Concerning this clone: The CDR3 is cut off 3 residues early in the read; its end comes from the germline J gene. This chain uses TRBV12-5 with TRBJ2-5; 11 nucleotides match TRBD2. The V and J ends lost 4 bases and 1 base, in that order; junction bases with no gene match: 2. The germline V gene encodes CDR1 LGHNT and CDR2 FRNRAP. The CDR3 runs 15 residues. CDR3 DNA (partial): TGTGCTAGTGGTTCAGGACTAGCGGGCCAAGAGACC. This codes for CASGSGLAGQET. The CDR3 in full is CASGSGLAGQETQYF.

A remark on this clone: The read ends 3 residues before the CDR3 terminus; that terminus is restored from the germline J gene. The chain uses TRBV5-1 and TRBJ2-5, with D maybe TRBD2 (6 bases). The CDR3 is 14 residues long. Germline V gene lookup returns CDR1 SGHRS and CDR2 YFSETQ. The V and J ends lost 9 bases and 2 bases respectively, with 17 bases between them. The chain's CDR3 is CATSPPGTQETQYF. CDR3 bases read: TGCGCCACCTCACCACCCGGGACTCAAGAGACC.

Worth noting for this clone: The read finishes 3 residues shy of the CDR3 end, and the germline J gene is used to complete it. The rearrangement uses TRBV7-9 and TRBJ2-1; 9 bases line up with TRBD2. In germline, CDR1 is SEHNR, CDR2 FQNEAQ (reference sequence). The ends lost 7 bases at V and 9 bases at J; junction bases unmatched: 10. The CDR3 is 14 amino acids. The sequenced part of the CDR3 DNA is TGTGCCAGCATCCGTCTAGCGGGAATCGGTGAG. Translated: CASIRLAGIGE. The whole CDR3 sequence reads CASIRLAGIGEQFF.

A note on this clone: Read coverage stops 3 residues before the CDR3 terminus; the germline J gene supplies the remainder. The rearrangement links TRBV30 to TRBJ2-3; TRBD1 agrees at 8 bases. Germline CDR1 is GTSNPN and CDR2 is SVGIG (reference sequence). The length of the CDR3 is 15 residues. Trimming took 1 base from V and 3 from J; bases not matched to a gene: 6. CDR3 sequence reads: CAWSGHRGDTDTQYF. Partial CDR3 DNA: TGTGCCTGGAGTGGACACAGGGGGGATACAGATACG.

Comment on this clone: The CDR3 extends 3 residues past the end of the read, so its final part is completed from the germline J gene. The J gene is TRBJ2-3, the V gene TRBV20-1; D is tentatively TRBD1 or TRBD2 (5 bases each). V was clipped by 2 bases and J by 4 bases, with 7 bases between them. CDR3 length: 12 residues. Germline CDR1 DFQATT, CDR2 SNEGSKA (reference sequence). The covered CDR3 bases are TGCAGTGCTAGACAGGGAGCAGATACG. This gives the protein CSARQGADT. The full CDR3 protein reads CSARQGADTQYF.

Concerning this clone: The read terminates 3 residues before the CDR3 end, so the remaining end is supplied by the germline J gene. The V and J genes are TRBV19 and TRBJ2-2; 10 bases line up with TRBD2. With 5 bases clipped from V and 7 bases from J, the junction kept 10 bases outside the gene matches. CDR3 length: 16 residues. Germline V gene sequence: CDR1 LNHDA, CDR2 SQIVND (reference sequence). CDR3 sequence: CASSLAPSGSVGELFF. CDR3 DNA (partial): TGTGCCAGTAGTCTTGCTCCTAGCGGGAGCGTCGGGGAG. The full variable domain, rest sourced from reference TRBV19 and TRBJ2-2, is DGGITQSPKYLFRKEGQNVTLSCEQNLNHDAMYWYRQDPGQGLRLIYYSQIVNDFQKGDIAEGYSVSREKKESFPLTVTSAQKNPTAFYLCASSLAPSGSVGELFFGEGSRLTVL.

With respect to this clone: The observed sequence ends 3 residues before the CDR3 terminus, with the missing tail filled in from the germline J gene. V and J are TRBV19 and TRBJ2-1, with TRBD1 identical over 8 bases. Trimming removed 7 bases from V and 7 bases from J; junction bases left unmatched: 6. The CDR3 has 13 amino acids. CDR1 LNHDA and CDR2 SQIVND come from the germline V gene (reference sequence). The CDR3 sequence is CASKTGGWNEQFF. CDR3 bases read: TGTGCCAGTAAAACAGGGGGGTGGAATGAG.

On this clone itself: The read gets to within 3 residues of the CDR3 end, and the germline J gene fills in the rest. The chain combines TRBV5-1 with TRBJ2-7; 7 nucleotides match TRBD1. The junction had 11 bases not matched to a gene; V was cut back by 3 bases and J by 2 bases. Germline V CDR1 and CDR2: SGHRS, YFSETQ. CDR3 size: 16 residues. The CDR3 loop is CASSSVPGGSPYEQYF. The DNA read from the CDR3 is TGCGCCAGCAGCTCAGTCCCAGGGGGATCCCCCTACGAG.

A word on this clone: The read comes to an end 3 residues before the CDR3 does, leaving the germline J gene to fill in the end. V is TRBV5-1 and J is TRBJ2-6; weak D call: TRBD2 (6 bases). This CDR3 spans 20 amino acids. Deletions cut 4 bases from V and 4 bases from J, with 27 bases between. CDR1 is SGHRS and CDR2 is YFSETQ in the germline V gene. The CDR3 loop reads CASSVDVPGLHSWGANVLTF. The covered CDR3 bases are TGCGCCAGCAGCGTGGACGTTCCGGGACTCCACTCGTGGGGGGCCAACGTC. The full variable domain, its missing parts supplied by reference TRBV5-1 and TRBJ2-6, is KAGVTQTPRYLIKTRGQQVTLSCSPISGHRSVSWYQQTPGQGLQFLFEYFSETQRNKGNFPGRFSGRQFSNSRSEMNVSTLELGDSALYLCASSVDVPGLHSWGANVLTFGAGSRLTVL.

CDR3 protein: CASSFSASGIGGELFF. Partial CDR3 DNA: TGTGCCAGCAGTTTCTCGGCTAGCGGGATAGGCGGGGAG. V gene TRBV12-3 or TRBV12-4 combines with J gene TRBJ2-2, with 9 bases fitting TRBD2. Read coverage stops 3 residues before the CDR3 terminus; the germline J gene supplies the remainder. The CDR3 loop spans 16 amino acids. Trimming at V came to 3 bases and at J to 7 bases, leaving 9 bases not matched to a gene.

A word on this clone: The observed sequence ends 3 residues before the CDR3 terminus, with the missing tail filled in from the germline J gene. The V gene is TRBV18, the J gene TRBJ1-1; 7 bases match TRBD1. Germline CDR1 reads KGHSH; CDR2 reads LQKENI. Trimming cost V 2 bases and J 5 bases; bases outside gene matches: 5. This CDR3 has 14 residues. This chain's CDR3 is CASSPKRGQTEAFF. CDR3 DNA (partial): TGTGCCAGCTCACCAAAAAGGGGGCAAACTGAA.

As concerns this clone: The read comes to an end 3 residues before the CDR3 does, leaving the germline J gene to fill in the end. J is TRBJ1-5 and V is TRBV7-9; maybe TRBD1 (6 bases). The germline V gene has CDR1 SEHNR and CDR2 FQNEAQ (reference sequence). This CDR3 spans 12 amino acids. The germline V and J ends were trimmed by 4 bases and 5 bases, with 6 bases remaining between them. The sequenced part of the CDR3 DNA is TGTGCCAGCAGCTCAGGGGATCAGCCC. Its translation: CASSSGDQP. The entire CDR3 is CASSSGDQPQHF.

With respect to this clone: The read terminates 3 residues before the CDR3 end, so the remaining end is supplied by the germline J gene. This sequence joins TRBV20-1 and TRBJ1-1; 11 bases line up with TRBD1. The CDR3 has 15 amino acids. Per germline, CDR1 DFQATT and CDR2 SNEGSKA (reference sequence). V trimming: 5 bases; J trimming: 4 bases; junction bases outside the gene matches: 9. The CDR3 here is CSAGRTGGAGTEAFF. The part of the CDR3 DNA that was read is TGCAGTGCTGGTAGGACAGGGGGCGCGGGCACTGAA.

Worth noting for this clone: The DNA ends 3 residues before the CDR3 does, and the rest of the CDR3 is filled in from the germline J gene. The chain uses TRBV18 and TRBJ1-6; 8 bases agree with TRBD1. The CDR3 has 18 residues. CDR1 and CDR2 (germline): KGHSH, LQKENI. Trimming took 4 bases from V and 8 from J; bases not matched to a gene: 16. The CDR3 reads CASSLSSPSGTGHSPLHF. Incomplete CDR3 DNA: TGTGCCAGCTCACTTTCGTCCCCTTCCGGGACAGGACATTCACCC.

As to this clone: The read finishes 3 residues shy of the CDR3 end, and the germline J gene is used to complete it. This chain connects TRBV5-1 to TRBJ2-1; D uncertain. This CDR3 spans 15 amino acids. Germline V gene sequence: CDR1 SGHRS, CDR2 YFSETQ. Trimming removed 4 bases from V and 4 bases from J, with 15 bases in between. Incomplete CDR3 DNA: TGCGCCAGCAGCCCTGACTCGACGGCATACAATGAG. It yields the protein CASSPDSTAYNE. The full CDR3 protein is CASSPDSTAYNEQFF.